Sequencing of this T cell receptor beta chain was carried out in a study of response to subunit inactivated influenza vaccine. This clonotype was observed a few times. Its target is unknown. Findings and caveats of the study: Few additional T cells are recruited per seasonal influenza vaccination, authors suggested.

TCRdb re-called the RT-PCR reads with MiXCR, one entry per CDR3 protein. The data show 590,000 or so distinct CDR3 sequences, 12% to 15% seen once. V lost 3 bases to trimming and J lost 0 bases, with 10 bases between them. Germline-derived CDR1 and CDR2 are SGDLS and YYNGEE. This CDR3 has 15 residues. The starting material was PBMCs from blood, obtained less than 15 days before vaccination. This sequence originates from a man in his forties or fifties who received an inactivated influenza vaccine. This chain uses TRBV9 with TRBJ1-5; D not certain. The CDR3 region is CASSASGLSNQPQHF. The CDR3 DNA reads TGTGCCAGCAGCGCTTCAGGTCTTAGCAATCAGCCCCAGCATTTT.